This T cell receptor beta chain was recovered during a study of regulatory T cells in long-lasting Graves disease. Study results and caveats: TRBV28 was favored in persistent disease, as were TRBJ1-2 and TRBJ2-5.

Arm-PCR with iRepertoire HTBI primers amplified the CDR3 regions for these TCR beta libraries. TCRdb re-derived calls from the multiplex PCR reads in MiXCR, one entry per CDR3 protein. This sample has 400,000 to 500,000 distinct CDR3 sequences, with approximately 15% found just once. In this sample, this clonotype turned up many times. Antigen: not known. The time point denotes: newly diagnosed GD, antithyroid drugs for less than 3 months. There was RNA extracted from PBMCs, and the TCR library was made from it. Germline CDR1 reads LNHDA; CDR2 reads SQIVND (reference sequence). The CDR3 sequence is 21 residues long. J was trimmed by 0 bases and V by 3 bases; bases with no gene match: 13. The data were also submitted as part of a second study, on T cells in Graves' hyperthyroidism and ophthalmopathy. Per that study: Newly diagnosed hyperthyroidism patients aged 18 to 65 years had disease lasting under 2 months. Using the HTBI primer set, a first-round RT-PCR was run on the TCR CDR3. Blood also held most thyroid clonotypes expanded beyond 0.001.

The sequence was obtained from a woman between 40 and 50 years old with Graves disease. The sample in question was peripheral blood mononuclear cells (PBMCs), obtained at new diagnosis, from a patient treated with antithyroid drugs. The chain has TRBV19 and TRBJ2-1, with 14 positions matching TRBD2. The CDR3, as DNA: TGTGCCAGTAGTATGAAAATGGGACTAGCGGGAGTCCCGTTCTCCTACAATGAGCAGTTCTTC. It yields the protein CASSMKMGLAGVPFSYNEQFF.